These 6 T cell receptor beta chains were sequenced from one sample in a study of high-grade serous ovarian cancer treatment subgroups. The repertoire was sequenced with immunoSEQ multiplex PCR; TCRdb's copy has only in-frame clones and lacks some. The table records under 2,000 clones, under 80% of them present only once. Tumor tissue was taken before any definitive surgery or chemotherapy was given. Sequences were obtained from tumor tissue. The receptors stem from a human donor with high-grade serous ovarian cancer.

The CDR3 sequence is CASSLGYGDGYTF. The CDR3 DNA follows: TGTGCCAGCAGCTTAGGATACGGAGATGGCTACACCTTC. The chain couples TRBV13 to TRBJ1-2; D is unclear. CDR3 length: 13 amino acids. Trimming took off 0 bases at V and 6 bases at J, with 8 bases between the two ends. Germline V gene sequence: CDR1 PRHDT, CDR2 FYEKMQ (reference sequence).

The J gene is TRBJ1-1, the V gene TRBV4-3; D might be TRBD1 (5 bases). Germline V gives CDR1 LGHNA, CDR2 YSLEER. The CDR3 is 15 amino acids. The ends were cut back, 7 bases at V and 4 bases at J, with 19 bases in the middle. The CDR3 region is CASIENAGSGTEAFF. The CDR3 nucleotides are TGCGCCAGCATCGAGAACGCAGGGTCAGGCACTGAAGCTTTCTTT.

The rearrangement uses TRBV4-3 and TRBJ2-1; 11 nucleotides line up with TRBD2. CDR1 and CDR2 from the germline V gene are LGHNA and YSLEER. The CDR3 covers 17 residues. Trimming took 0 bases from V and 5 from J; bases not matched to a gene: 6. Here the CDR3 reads CASSQDLASGGNNEQFF. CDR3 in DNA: TGCGCCAGCAGCCAAGATCTTGCTAGCGGGGGGAACAATGAGCAGTTCTTC.

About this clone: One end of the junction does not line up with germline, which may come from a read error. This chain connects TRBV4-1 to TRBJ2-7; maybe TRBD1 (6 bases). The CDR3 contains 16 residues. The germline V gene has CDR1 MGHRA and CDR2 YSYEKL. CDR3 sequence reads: CASSQDWSGGSYGQYF. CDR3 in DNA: TGCGCCAGCAGCCAAGATTGGTCTGGGGGCTCCTACGGGCAGTACTTC.

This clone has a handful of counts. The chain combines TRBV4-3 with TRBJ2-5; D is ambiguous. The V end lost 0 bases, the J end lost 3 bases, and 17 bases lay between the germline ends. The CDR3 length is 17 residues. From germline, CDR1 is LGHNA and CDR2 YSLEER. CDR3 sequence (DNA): TGCGCCAGCAGCCAAGATCTCCCAGGATCTACCGAAGAGACCCAGTACTTC. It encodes CASSQDLPGSTEETQYF.

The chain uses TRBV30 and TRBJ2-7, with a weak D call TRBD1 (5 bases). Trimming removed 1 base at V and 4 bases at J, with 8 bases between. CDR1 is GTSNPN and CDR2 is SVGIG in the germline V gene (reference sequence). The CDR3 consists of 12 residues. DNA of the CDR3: TGTGCCTGGAGTGCCTACAGGTACGAGCAGTACTTC. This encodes CAWSAYRYEQYF.